Presented here are 29 T cell receptor beta chains from one specimen sequenced in a study of cytomegalovirus exposure and HLA in healthy donors. Researchers ran the PCR with 60 Vbeta and 13 Jbeta primers. Sequenced by immunoSEQ multiplex PCR; TCRdb stores in-frame clones only, minus some. The sample lists roughly 140,000 clones; approximately 82% were seen once. Material: PBMCs. These receptors originate from an older woman in good health and CMV-seropositive.

The DNA for the CDR3 is TGTGCCAGCAGTTTAGAGGGCCGTGAGCAGTTCTTC. Protein product: CASSLEGREQFF. The chain has TRBV28 and TRBJ2-1, with a possible D match to TRBD2 (5 bases). V lost 2 bases and J lost 9, with 8 bases in between. The CDR3 runs 12 residues. Germline values: CDR1 MDHEN, CDR2 SYDVKM.

The chain joins TRBV30 to TRBJ2-1, with a tentative D call TRBD2 (6 bases). The germline gives CDR1 GTSNPN, CDR2 SVGIG (reference sequence). The CDR3 covers 13 residues. The ends were cut back, 7 bases at V and 1 base at J, with 11 bases in the middle. The DNA for the CDR3 is TGTGCCTACAAGCGGGCGTCCTACAATGAGCAGTTCTTC. Protein sequence: CAYKRASYNEQFF.

The genes are TRBV29-1 and TRBJ1-1; weak D call: TRBD1 (5 bases). Between the trimmed V and J ends, which lost 7 bases and 1 base, there was a span of 13 bases. The CDR3 is made up of 13 amino acids. Germline CDR1 reads SQVTM; CDR2 reads ANQGSEA. DNA for the CDR3: TGCAGCGGGACCAGTGGGGCGAACACTGAAGCTTTCTTT. As protein: CSGTSGANTEAFF.

In its sample, this clone was seen once. The rearrangement uses TRBV30 and TRBJ2-5; perhaps TRBD2 as D (6 bases). The germline V gene encodes CDR1 GTSNPN and CDR2 SVGIG (reference sequence). The CDR3 extends over 16 amino acids. Trimming removed 4 bases at V and 1 base at J, with 19 bases between. CDR3 sequence: CAWTTGAGGVQETQYF. In DNA, the CDR3 is TGTGCCTGGACGACCGGGGCGGGCGGGGTCCAAGAGACCCAGTACTTC.

The chain links TRBV7-9 to TRBJ2-1; TRBD1 agrees at 7 bases. The CDR3 has 12 amino acids. Germline-derived CDR1 and CDR2 are SEHNR and FQNEAQ (reference sequence). J lost 14 bases, V lost 4 bases, and 8 bases had no gene match. The CDR3 reads CASSSRQGWEFF. CDR3 coding DNA: TGTGCCAGCAGCTCACGACAGGGATGGGAGTTCTTC. The full variable domain, in which reference TRBV7-9 and TRBJ2-1 provide the parts outside the CDR3, is DTGVSQNPRHKITKRGQNVTFRCDPISEHNRLYWYRQTLGQGPEFLTYFQNEAQLEKSRLLSDRFSAERPKGSFSTLEIQRTEQGDSAMYLCASSSRQGWEFFGPGTRLTVL.

The chain is built from TRBV2 and TRBJ1-1; D perhaps matches TRBD1 (5 bases). CDR1 and CDR2 (germline): SNHLY, FYNNEI. There are 14 residues in the CDR3. The V end was cut by 7 bases, the J end by 0 bases, with 12 bases between. The CDR3 nucleotides are TGTGCCAGCAACCACAGGAAACTGAACACTGAAGCTTTCTTT. Its translation is CASNHRKLNTEAFF.

V usage is TRBV7-3 and J usage is TRBJ1-1, with a weak D call TRBD1 (6 bases). CDR3 length: 16 residues. CDR1 and CDR2 (germline): SGHTA, FQGTGA. The V end lost 5 bases, the J end lost 4 bases, and 20 bases lay between the germline ends. CDR3 sequence (DNA): TGTGCCAGCAGCCCCGGGGCAGGGGAGGGAGGCACTGAAGCTTTCTTT. It codes for CASSPGAGEGGTEAFF. Complete variable domain (other parts from reference TRBV7-3 and TRBJ1-1): GAGVSQTPSNKVTEKGKYVELRCDPISGHTALYWYRQSLGQGPEFLIYFQGTGAADDSGLPNDRFFAVRPEGSVSTLKIQRTERGDSAVYLCASSPGAGEGGTEAFFGQGTRLTVV.

This chain uses TRBV30 with TRBJ2-6, with no clear D. Per germline, CDR1 GTSNPN and CDR2 SVGIG (reference sequence). The CDR3 has 17 residues. V was trimmed by 3 bases and J by 0 bases, leaving 15 bases between them. CDR3 nucleotide sequence: TGTGCCTGGAGCTTCGGAGAATGGTCCTCTGGGGCCAACGTCCTGACTTTC. It encodes CAWSFGEWSSGANVLTF.

This clone was seen only a few times. The rearrangement uses TRBV10-3 and TRBJ2-6; a possible D gene is TRBD1 (6 bases). Between the trimmed V and J ends, which lost 3 bases and 2 bases, there was a span of 8 bases. The CDR3 is made up of 15 amino acids. The germline V gene has CDR1 ENHRY and CDR2 SYGVKD. As DNA, the CDR3 is TGTGCCATCAGTGAATCAGGGGCTGGGGCCAACGTCCTGACTTTC. This gives the protein CAISESGAGANVLTF.

This chain joins TRBV27 and TRBJ1-4, with a weak D call TRBD1 (6 bases). The germline V gene has CDR1 MNHEY and CDR2 SMNVEV (reference sequence). V gave up 3 bases and J gave up 3 bases, with 14 bases separating them. The CDR3 has 16 residues. CDR3 DNA: TGTGCCAGCAGTTTTTGGGGCGGGGGCCCTAATGAAAAACTGTTTTTT. It is translated as CASSFWGGGPNEKLFF.

Only a few counts were recorded for this clone. The chain uses TRBV28 and TRBJ2-7; tentatively, D is TRBD2 (6 bases). CDR1 and CDR2 from the germline V gene are MDHEN and SYDVKM. The CDR3 is 17 amino acids. V gave up 6 bases and J gave up 4 bases, with 25 bases separating them. The CDR3, as DNA: TGTGCCAGCAGCAGGAGCACAGGTAGCGGAGTGATTTACGAGCAGTACTTC. This translates into CASSRSTGSGVIYEQYF.

The chain couples TRBV4-3 to TRBJ2-5; tentatively, D is TRBD2 (6 bases). CDR3 length: 15 amino acids. Germline lookup yields CDR1 LGHNA and CDR2 YSLEER. V lost 4 bases, J lost 4 bases, and 16 bases lay in between. CDR3 DNA sequence: TGCGCCAGCAGCCTGTTCGCCCGGCGGGGAGAGACCCAGTACTTC. Its protein is CASSLFARRGETQYF.

This chain uses TRBV29-1 with TRBJ2-1, with 11 bases matching TRBD2. Germline assignment: CDR1 SQVTM and CDR2 ANQGSEA. The length of the CDR3 is 15 residues. The V segment lost 5 bases and the J segment 0 bases; nucleotides outside the gene matches: 3. For the CDR3, the DNA is TGCAGCGTTACTAGCGGGAGTTTCTCCTACAATGAGCAGTTCTTC. This sequence encodes CSVTSGSFSYNEQFF.

Points on this clone: Other DNA sequences of this sample code for an identical CDR3. This chain connects TRBV9 to TRBJ1-5, with a weak D call TRBD1 (5 bases). Trimming cost V 3 bases and J 3 bases, with 7 bases left between them. The germline V gene has CDR1 SGDLS and CDR2 YYNGEE. The length of the CDR3 is 13 residues. The CDR3 loop is CASSADNNQPQHF. CDR3 nucleotides: TGTGCCAGCAGCGCGGACAACAATCAGCCCCAGCATTTT.

The genes are TRBV9 and TRBJ2-5; possible D gene TRBD1, 6 bases. The CDR3 is made up of 16 amino acids. Trimming pared 3 bases from V and 2 bases from J, leaving 17 bases between. Germline V gene lookup returns CDR1 SGDLS and CDR2 YYNGEE. CDR3 sequence (DNA): TGTGCCAGCAGCGCGAACCCCGGGACAAGTCAAGAGACCCAGTACTTC. It translates to CASSANPGTSQETQYF. The full variable domain, rest sourced from reference TRBV9 and TRBJ2-5, is DSGVTQTPKHLITATGQRVTLRCSPRSGDLSVYWYQQSLDQGLQFLIQYYNGEERAKGNILERFSAQQFPDLHSELNLSSLELGDSALYFCASSANPGTSQETQYFGPGTRLLVL.

This clone was recorded only once. The chain employs TRBV7-8 and TRBJ2-1; tentatively, D is TRBD2 (6 bases). This CDR3 comprises 16 residues. Germline CDR1 is SGHVS and CDR2 is FQNEAQ. Trimming cost V 2 bases and J 8 bases, with 19 bases left between them. The DNA of the CDR3 is TGTGCCAGCAGCTTAAATCCCGGAGGACTAATCGATGAGCAGTTCTTC. This codes for CASSLNPGGLIDEQFF.

The chain is built from TRBV7-8 and TRBJ2-7; D remains ambiguous. Trimming took off 1 base at V and 4 bases at J, with 14 bases between the two ends. The CDR3 has 15 residues. In germline, CDR1 is SGHVS, CDR2 FQNEAQ. CDR3 amino acids: CASSLVSSILYEQYF. The CDR3 DNA follows: TGTGCCAGCAGCTTAGTGTCTTCTATCTTATACGAGCAGTACTTC.

The CDR3 loop reads CASSLVSGSGNTIYF. The DNA of the CDR3 is TGTGCCAGCAGCTTGGTGTCAGGGTCTGGAAACACCATATATTTT. The rearrangement links TRBV5-4 to TRBJ1-3; D may be TRBD1 (5 bases). In germline, CDR1 is SGHNT, CDR2 YYREEE (reference sequence). With 0 bases removed from V and 1 base from J, the gap between germline ends came to 8 bases. The CDR3 runs 15 residues.

The chain couples TRBV30 to TRBJ2-1; D is possibly TRBD2 (6 bases). Germline V CDR1 and CDR2: GTSNPN, SVGIG (reference sequence). V was shortened by 4 bases and J by 4 bases, with 8 bases between the two germline ends. The CDR3 consists of 12 residues. The CDR3 DNA reads as TGTGCCTGGACGGCGGGGTACAATGAGCAGTTCTTC. It is translated as CAWTAGYNEQFF.

This chain connects TRBV30 to TRBJ2-1, with D perhaps TRBD1 (5 bases). The germline V and J ends were trimmed by 3 bases and 4 bases, with 19 bases remaining between them. Germline CDR1 is GTSNPN and CDR2 is SVGIG (reference sequence). CDR3 length: 16 residues. The DNA of the CDR3 is TGTGCCTGGAGCTACCTCACACAGAAGGGGTACAATGAGCAGTTCTTC. It translates to CAWSYLTQKGYNEQFF.

This chain uses TRBV20-1 with TRBJ2-3; no clear D. The germline V gene has CDR1 DFQATT and CDR2 SNEGSKA (reference sequence). The CDR3 totals 10 residues. Trimming shortened V by 5 bases and J by 6 bases, and 6 bases separated the two germline ends. The CDR3: CSADGDTQYF. CDR3 in DNA: TGCAGTGCTGACGGGGATACGCAGTATTTT.

V gene TRBV28 combines with J gene TRBJ2-4; D might be TRBD1 (6 bases). Germline CDR1 reads MDHEN; CDR2 reads SYDVKM. V dropped 1 base and J dropped 5 bases, with 15 bases sitting between them. The CDR3 consists of 16 residues. CDR3 coding DNA: TGTGCCAGCAGTTTATTAGTCCGACAGGATGAAAACATTCAGTACTTC. It encodes CASSLLVRQDENIQYF.

V usage is TRBV21-1 and J usage is TRBJ2-7; the D call of TRBD1 is as the table states it, not checked on the DNA. TRBV21-1 is designated a pseudogene. The CDR3 sequence is 10 residues long. The CDR3: CAGQAYEQYF. For the CDR3, the DNA is TGTGCCGGCCAGGCCTACGAGCAGTACTTC.

V is TRBV11-2 and J is TRBJ1-2; perhaps TRBD1 as D (6 bases). The CDR3 is made up of 14 amino acids. Trimming removed 5 bases at V and 4 bases at J, with 14 bases between. CDR1 SGHAT and CDR2 FQNNGV come from the germline V gene. CDR3 nucleotides: TGTGCCAGCAGCCATGGGGGCAGCAGCTATGGCTACACCTTC. It is translated as CASSHGGSSYGYTF.

This clone has a handful of counts. This chain joins TRBV7-9 and TRBJ2-7; D gene unclear. The V gene's germline CDR1 is SEHNR and CDR2 FQNEAQ (reference sequence). The germline V and J ends were trimmed by 3 bases and 2 bases, with 17 bases remaining between them. This CDR3 spans 16 amino acids. CDR3 in DNA: TGTGCCAGCAGCTTGTTGGCGGAGTCGCCCACCTACGAGCAGTACTTC. This codes for CASSLLAESPTYEQYF.

V and J are TRBV7-9 and TRBJ2-7; 7 nucleotides agree with TRBD1. With 4 bases clipped from V and 5 bases from J, the junction kept 2 bases outside the gene matches. The CDR3 runs to 12 residues. CDR1 SEHNR and CDR2 FQNEAQ come from the germline V gene (reference sequence). The CDR3 DNA follows: TGTGCCAGCAGCTCGACAGGGCACGAGCAGTACTTC. It yields the protein CASSSTGHEQYF.

The gene calls are TRBV18 and TRBJ2-2; TRBD2 aligns across 8 bases. With 3 bases clipped from V and 1 base from J, the junction kept 1 base outside the gene matches. Germline V gives CDR1 KGHSH, CDR2 LQKENI. This CDR3 contains 15 residues. The CDR3 protein is CASSPTSGNTGELFF. CDR3 sequence (DNA): TGTGCCAGCTCACCCACTAGCGGGAACACCGGGGAGCTGTTTTTT.

The gene calls are TRBV2 and TRBJ2-7; a weak D match, TRBD1 (5 bases). The CDR3 runs 14 residues. From germline, CDR1 is SNHLY and CDR2 FYNNEI. Trimming took 7 bases from V and 5 from J, leaving 18 bases between them. Here the CDR3 reads CASKMDTGADEQYF. Here the CDR3 DNA reads TGTGCCAGCAAAATGGACACTGGAGCCGACGAGCAGTACTTC.

The chain combines TRBV14 with TRBJ1-2; tentatively, D is TRBD1 (5 bases). Germline V CDR1 and CDR2: SGHDN, FVKESK. This CDR3 is 13 amino acids long. Trimming shortened V by 1 base and J by 2 bases, and 5 bases separated the two germline ends. CDR3 sequence (DNA): TGTGCCAGCAGCCAAGGACAGAACTATGGCTACACCTTC. The encoded protein is CASSQGQNYGYTF.